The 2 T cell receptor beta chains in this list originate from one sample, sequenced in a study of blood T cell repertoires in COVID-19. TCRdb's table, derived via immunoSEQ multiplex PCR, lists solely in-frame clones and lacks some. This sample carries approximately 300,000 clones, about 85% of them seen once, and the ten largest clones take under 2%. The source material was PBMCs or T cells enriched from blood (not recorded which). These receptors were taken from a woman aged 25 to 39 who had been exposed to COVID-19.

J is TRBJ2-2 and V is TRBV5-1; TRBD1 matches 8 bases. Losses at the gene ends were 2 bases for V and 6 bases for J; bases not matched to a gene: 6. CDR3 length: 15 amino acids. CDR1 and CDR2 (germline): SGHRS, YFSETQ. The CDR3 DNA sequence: TGCGCCAGCAGCTTAGGGACAGGAAGGGCCGGGGAGCTGTTTTTT. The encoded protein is CASSLGTGRAGELFF.

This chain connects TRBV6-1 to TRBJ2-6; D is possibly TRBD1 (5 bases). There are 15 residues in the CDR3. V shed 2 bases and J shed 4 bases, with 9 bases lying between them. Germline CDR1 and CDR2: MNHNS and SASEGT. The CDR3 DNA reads TGTGCCAGCAGTGAACAGGGTACAGGGGCCAACGTCCTGACTTTC. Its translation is CASSEQGTGANVLTF.